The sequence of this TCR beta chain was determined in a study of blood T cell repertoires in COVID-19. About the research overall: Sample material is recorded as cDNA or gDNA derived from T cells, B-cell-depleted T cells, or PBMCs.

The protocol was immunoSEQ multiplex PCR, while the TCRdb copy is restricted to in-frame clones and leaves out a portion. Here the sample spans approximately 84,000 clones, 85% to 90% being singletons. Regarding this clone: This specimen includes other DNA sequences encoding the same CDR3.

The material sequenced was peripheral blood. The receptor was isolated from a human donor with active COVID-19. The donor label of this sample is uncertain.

The CDR3 nucleotides read TGTGCCAGCAGTTACGGGCGTAACACTGAAGCTTTCTTT. Translating gives CASSYGRNTEAFF. This sequence joins TRBV6-5 and TRBJ1-1; D unclear. The CDR3 has 13 residues. Trimming left V 2 bases short and J 2 bases short, with 6 bases between. The germline CDR1 and CDR2 sequences are MNHEY and SVGAGI.